This entry lists 12 T cell receptor beta chains sequenced from one sample in a study of cytomegalovirus exposure and HLA in healthy donors. The PCR ran on 60 Vbeta and 13 Jbeta primers. The repertoire was sequenced with immunoSEQ multiplex PCR; TCRdb's copy has only in-frame clones and lacks some. This table has 150,000 to 200,000 clones, around 80% appearing once. Material: PBMCs. The source is a woman aged 60-75 years in good health and CMV-seropositive.

The chain links TRBV4-3 to TRBJ2-2, with a weak D call TRBD2 (6 bases). This CDR3 comprises 16 residues. Germline CDR1 is LGHNA and CDR2 is YSLEER. Trimming took 0 bases from V and 1 from J, leaving 9 bases between them. In DNA, the CDR3 is TGCGCCAGCAGCCAAGAGGTCGGGGGGAACACCGGGGAGCTGTTTTTT. This gives the protein CASSQEVGGNTGELFF.

J is TRBJ1-1 and V is TRBV6-6; the match to TRBD1 covers 7 bases. CDR1 is MNHNY and CDR2 is SVGAGI in the germline V gene (reference sequence). The CDR3 is 14 amino acids. Trimming took 6 bases from V and 3 from J; bases not matched to a gene: 7. This chain's CDR3 is CASRYRGRDTEAFF. CDR3 nucleotides: TGTGCCAGCAGGTACAGGGGTAGGGACACTGAAGCTTTCTTT.

This chain links TRBV5-4 with TRBJ2-7; TRBD2 is a possible D gene (6 bases). V was pared by 2 bases and J by 0 bases, with 12 bases between. Germline V lookup: CDR1 SGHNT, CDR2 YYREEE (reference sequence). CDR3 length: 15 residues. CDR3: CASSFRGSSSYEQYF. The DNA of the CDR3 is TGTGCCAGCAGCTTTCGGGGGTCGAGCTCCTACGAGCAGTACTTC.

The chain employs TRBV29-1 and TRBJ1-2; the match to TRBD1 covers 7 bases. The CDR3 contains 13 residues. V lost 5 bases and J lost 0; bases outside the gene matches: 3. CDR1 and CDR2 from the germline V gene are SQVTM and ANQGSEA. CDR3 amino acids: CSVRDSANYGYTF. The CDR3 DNA is TGCAGCGTTCGGGACAGCGCTAACTATGGCTACACCTTC.

The rearrangement uses TRBV4-1 and TRBJ2-3, with D maybe TRBD1 (5 bases). The CDR3 spans 16 residues. V shed 5 bases and J shed 1 base, with 16 bases lying between them. CDR1 is MGHRA and CDR2 is YSYEKL in the germline V gene. The CDR3 reads CASSSPTMGRTDTQYF. CDR3 nucleotides: TGCGCCAGCAGCTCGCCCACGATGGGGCGCACAGATACGCAGTATTTT.

This chain links TRBV5-1 with TRBJ1-2, with no clear D. Trimming removed 5 bases at V and 2 bases at J, with 16 bases between. Germline V gene data show CDR1 as SGHRS and CDR2 as YFSETQ. This CDR3 spans 15 amino acids. The CDR3 DNA is TGCGCCAGCAGGCGGGCAGCGGATCCCAACTATGGCTACACCTTC. Its translation: CASRRAADPNYGYTF.

This clone was detected only a few times. The rearrangement uses TRBV30 and TRBJ1-5; TRBD1 matches at 7 bases. Germline lookup yields CDR1 GTSNPN and CDR2 SVGIG (reference sequence). Losses at the gene ends were 2 bases for V and 6 bases for J; bases not matched to a gene: 10. The CDR3 totals 15 residues. The CDR3 region has the DNA TGTGCCTGGAGTTCCCCGACAGGGAAGAGTCAGCCCCAGCATTTT. It yields the protein CAWSSPTGKSQPQHF.

The V gene is TRBV27, the J gene TRBJ2-7; 8 positions match TRBD1. The trim removed 6 bases at V and 0 bases at J, leaving 4 bases unmatched. CDR1 is MNHEY and CDR2 is SMNVEV in the germline V gene (reference sequence). This CDR3 spans 14 amino acids. The CDR3 sequence is CASSRDRSSYEQYF. The CDR3 region has the DNA TGTGCCAGCAGCCGGGACAGGAGCTCCTACGAGCAGTACTTC.

The chain employs TRBV6-6 and TRBJ1-2, with D unresolved. V was shortened by 0 bases and J by 2 bases, with 7 bases between the two germline ends. This CDR3 region has 14 residues. Germline CDR1 MNHNY, CDR2 SVGAGI (reference sequence). The CDR3 is CASSYSSVNYGYTF. The CDR3 region has the DNA TGTGCCAGCAGTTACTCGTCCGTCAACTATGGCTACACCTTC.

The chain links TRBV10-3 to TRBJ1-3, with no clear D. The CDR3 extends over 18 amino acids. Germline assignment: CDR1 ENHRY and CDR2 SYGVKD. The V end was cut by 3 bases, the J end by 0 bases, with 18 bases between. CDR3 protein: CAISDRGSLNLSGNTIYF. In nucleotides, the CDR3 is TGTGCCATCAGTGACCGCGGGTCGCTAAACCTCTCTGGAAACACCATATATTTT.

V usage is TRBV11-3 and J usage is TRBJ2-3, with D possibly TRBD2 on 6 matching bases. The germline V gene has CDR1 SGHNT and CDR2 YENEEA. CDR3 length: 15 residues. V lost 1 base and J 6 bases, leaving 14 bases between the germline ends. The CDR3 spells CASSLGGRPGDTQYF. The CDR3 DNA is TGTGCCAGCAGCTTAGGTGGGAGGCCGGGCGATACGCAGTATTTT.

To note about this clone: Mismatch with germline at one junction end may stem from a read error. This chain connects TRBV5-1 to TRBJ2-3; 11 bases agree with TRBD2. Germline CDR1 and CDR2: SGHRS and YFSETQ. This CDR3 has 16 amino acids. In DNA form, the CDR3 reads TGCGCCAGCAGCTTCCTTAGCGGGAGGGCGACAGGTACGCAGTATTTT. Amino acid sequence: CASSFLSGRATGTQYF.